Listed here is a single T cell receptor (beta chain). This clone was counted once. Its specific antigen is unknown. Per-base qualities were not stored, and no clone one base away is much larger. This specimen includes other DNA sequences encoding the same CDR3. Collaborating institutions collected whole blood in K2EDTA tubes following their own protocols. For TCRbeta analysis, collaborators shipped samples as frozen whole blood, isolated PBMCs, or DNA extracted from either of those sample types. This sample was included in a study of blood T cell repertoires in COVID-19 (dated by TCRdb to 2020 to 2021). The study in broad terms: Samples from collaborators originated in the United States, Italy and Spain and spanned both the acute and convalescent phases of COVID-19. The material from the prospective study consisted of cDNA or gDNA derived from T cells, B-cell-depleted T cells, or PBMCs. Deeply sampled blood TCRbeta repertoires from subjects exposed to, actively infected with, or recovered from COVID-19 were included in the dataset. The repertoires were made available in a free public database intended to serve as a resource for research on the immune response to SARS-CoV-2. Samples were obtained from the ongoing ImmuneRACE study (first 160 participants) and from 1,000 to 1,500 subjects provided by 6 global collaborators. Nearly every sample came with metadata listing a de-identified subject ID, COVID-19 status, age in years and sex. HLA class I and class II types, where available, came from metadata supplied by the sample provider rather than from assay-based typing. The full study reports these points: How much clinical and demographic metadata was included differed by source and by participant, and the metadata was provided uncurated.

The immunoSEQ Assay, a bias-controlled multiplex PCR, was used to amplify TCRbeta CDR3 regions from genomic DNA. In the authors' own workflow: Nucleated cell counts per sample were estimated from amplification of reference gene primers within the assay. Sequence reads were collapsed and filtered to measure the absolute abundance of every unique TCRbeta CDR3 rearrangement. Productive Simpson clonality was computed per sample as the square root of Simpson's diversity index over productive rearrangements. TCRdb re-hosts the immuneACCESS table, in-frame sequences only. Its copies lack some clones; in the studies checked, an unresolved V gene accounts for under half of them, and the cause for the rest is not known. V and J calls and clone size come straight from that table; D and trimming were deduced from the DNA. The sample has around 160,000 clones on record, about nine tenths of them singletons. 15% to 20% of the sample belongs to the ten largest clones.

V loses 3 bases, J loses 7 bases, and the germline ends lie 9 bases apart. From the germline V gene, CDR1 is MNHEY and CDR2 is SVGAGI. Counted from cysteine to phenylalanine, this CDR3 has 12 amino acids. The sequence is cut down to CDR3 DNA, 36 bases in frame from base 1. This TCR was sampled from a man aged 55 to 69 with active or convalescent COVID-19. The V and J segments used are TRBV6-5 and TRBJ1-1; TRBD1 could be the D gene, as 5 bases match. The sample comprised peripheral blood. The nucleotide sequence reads TGTGCCAGCAGTTATTCGGGACTTGAAGCTTTCTTT. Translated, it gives CASSYSGLEAFF.